The 17 T cell receptor beta chains below come from one sample, sequenced in a study of identical twins. TCRdb redid the calling of the 5' RACE reads with MiXCR, one entry per CDR3 protein. Of 200,000 to 250,000 distinct CDR3 sequences in the sample, 5% to 7% were seen once. This sample also belongs to another study, concerning T cells expressing NK-cell markers.

The sample taken for sequencing was CD8+ T cells sorted from blood. All receptors derive from a young woman in good health.

This clonotype has ten or more counts. The chain links TRBV7-9 to TRBJ2-7; D is perhaps TRBD2 (6 bases). With 3 bases removed from V and 0 bases from J, the gap between germline ends came to 15 bases. This CDR3 contains 16 residues. In germline, CDR1 is SEHNR, CDR2 FQNEAQ (reference sequence). CDR3 in DNA: TGTGCCAGCAGCTTTCAGGAGCGGGCGCACTCCTACGAGCAGTACTTC. Amino acid sequence: CASSFQERAHSYEQYF.

J is TRBJ1-6 and V is TRBV27; TRBD1 is a possible D gene (6 bases). CDR1 is MNHEY and CDR2 is SMNVEV in the germline V gene (reference sequence). This CDR3 comprises 16 residues. The V end lost 3 bases, the J end lost 7 bases, and 16 bases lay between the germline ends. In DNA, the CDR3 is TGTGCCAGCAGTTTGGATGCCCAGGGGCTAAATTCACCCCTCCACTTT. Its translation: CASSLDAQGLNSPLHF.

The sample holds a few counts of this clonotype. The chain links TRBV7-9 to TRBJ1-1; no clear D. V shed 3 bases and J shed 1 base, with 12 bases lying between them. Germline loops: CDR1 SEHNR, CDR2 FQNEAQ (reference sequence). The CDR3 is 15 amino acids. CDR3 sequence: CASSFPTGGNTEAFF. The CDR3 DNA reads TGTGCCAGCAGCTTCCCCACCGGCGGGAACACTGAAGCTTTCTTT.

The chain carries TRBV21-1 and TRBJ2-7. TRBV21-1 has pseudogene status. The CDR3 consists of 16 residues. The CDR3: CASSKGRLDRWYEQYF. The CDR3 region has the DNA TGTGCCAGCAGCAAAGGACGACTCGATAGGTGGTACGAGCAGTACTTC.

This clonotype was counted ten times or more. At one boundary the junction diverges from the germline segment, which might be a read error. The chain links TRBV12-3 or TRBV12-4 to TRBJ1-2; D is perhaps TRBD1 (5 bases). CDR3 length: 10 residues. Written as DNA, the CDR3 is TGTGCCAGCAGTCCACCGGGGCCGATCTTC. It encodes CASSPPGPIF.

This sequence joins TRBV7-6 and TRBJ1-1; possible D gene TRBD1, 5 bases. V lost 5 bases to trimming and J lost 2 bases, with 12 bases between them. Germline assignment: CDR1 SGHVS and CDR2 FNYEAQ. This CDR3 is built from 14 residues. CDR3 sequence (DNA): TGTGCCAGCAGCCCTTATGGGGCAAACACTGAAGCTTTCTTT. It translates to CASSPYGANTEAFF.

This clonotype appeared a few times. V and J are TRBV5-1 and TRBJ1-1, with unresolved D. The V and J ends lost 4 bases and 6 bases respectively, with 7 bases between them. This CDR3 has 11 residues. Looked up from germline, CDR1 is SGHRS and CDR2 is YFSETQ. In nucleotides, the CDR3 is TGCGCCAGCAGCCTCCGATCTGAAGCTTTCTTT. Protein product: CASSLRSEAFF.

In this sample, this clonotype turned up many times. Written as DNA, the CDR3 is TGTGCCAGCAGCTCCCGACTAGCGGGAGGGTACGAGCAGTACTTC. This sequence encodes CASSSRLAGGYEQYF. The V and J genes are TRBV7-2 and TRBJ2-7; 14 nucleotides agree with TRBD2. CDR1 is SGHTA and CDR2 is FQGNSA in the germline V gene. With V trimmed by 4 bases and J by 4 bases, 3 bases remained unmatched. CDR3 length equals 15 residues. Full variable domain (missing parts from reference TRBV7-2 and TRBJ2-7): GAGVSQSPSNKVTEKGKDVELRCDPISGHTALYWYRQSLGQGLEFLIYFQGNSAPDKSGLPSDRFSAERTGGSVSTLTIQRTQQEDSAVYLCASSSRLAGGYEQYFGPGTRLTVT.

This clonotype has only a few counts. The genes are TRBV2 and TRBJ2-6; D gene unclear. Trimming shortened V by 4 bases and J by 2 bases, and 3 bases separated the two germline ends. CDR3 length equals 13 residues. CDR1 is SNHLY and CDR2 is FYNNEI in the germline V gene. CDR3 sequence (DNA): TGTGCCAGCAGTGTAACTGGGGCCAACGTCCTGACTTTC. This encodes CASSVTGANVLTF.

This clonotype was detected a few times. The V gene is TRBV18, the J gene TRBJ2-7, with 9 nucleotides matching TRBD1. The CDR3 runs 13 residues. Germline values: CDR1 KGHSH, CDR2 LQKENI. With V trimmed by 4 bases and J by 4 bases, 2 bases remained unmatched. In nucleotides, the CDR3 is TGTGCCAGCTCACGACAGGGGGAGTACGAGCAGTACTTC. Protein sequence: CASSRQGEYEQYF. The complete variable domain, with remaining parts taken from reference TRBV18 and TRBJ2-7, reads NAGVMQNPRHLVRRRGQEARLRCSPMKGHSHVYWYRQLPEEGLKFMVYLQKENIIDESGMPKERFSAEFPKEGPSILRIQQVVRGDSAAYFCASSRQGEYEQYFGPGTRLTVT.

This clonotype was recorded many times. The chain joins TRBV7-9 to TRBJ2-7; D is uncertain. The CDR3 covers 13 residues. V was trimmed by 4 bases and J by 5 bases, leaving 12 bases between them. Germline V gives CDR1 SEHNR, CDR2 FQNEAQ (reference sequence). The CDR3 loop reads CASSSNPRNEQYF. In DNA, the CDR3 is TGTGCCAGCAGCTCTAATCCTCGGAACGAGCAGTACTTC.

The sample holds many counts of this clonotype. One junction end does not reproduce the germline sequence, and a read error may be involved. The gene calls are TRBV7-7 and TRBJ1-5, with D possibly TRBD1 on 5 matching bases. The CDR3 runs to 15 residues. Germline V gives CDR1 SSHAT, CDR2 FNYEAQ (reference sequence). The CDR3 nucleotides are TGTGCTAGCAGCTCCCCAAGACAGTGGTCTCAGCCCCAGCATTTT. This sequence encodes CASSSPRQWSQPQHF.

The gene calls are TRBV20-1 and TRBJ2-5; weak D call: TRBD2 (5 bases). The V gene lost 6 bases and the J gene lost 5 bases, with 10 bases spanning the gap. CDR1 is DFQATT and CDR2 is SNEGSKA in the germline V gene (reference sequence). CDR3 length equals 11 residues. CDR3 DNA: TGCAGTGCCTCGACTATGGAGACCCAGTACTTC. Translation gives CSASTMETQYF.

This chain links TRBV20-1 with TRBJ2-3; D remains ambiguous. CDR1 and CDR2 from the germline V gene are DFQATT and SNEGSKA (reference sequence). This CDR3 spans 11 amino acids. V was shortened by 3 bases and J by 3 bases, with 4 bases between the two germline ends. The CDR3 DNA follows: TGCAGTGCTAGCGCGACAGATACGCAGTATTTT. This gives the protein CSASATDTQYF.

This clonotype has at least ten counts. V usage is TRBV12-3 or TRBV12-4 and J usage is TRBJ2-3, with D perhaps matching TRBD2 (6 bases). This CDR3 is built from 16 residues. The V and J ends lost 5 bases and 5 bases respectively, with 20 bases between them. The CDR3 DNA reads TGTGCCAGCAGTCCGCAACTAGCAAGCCTTGGAGATACGCAGTATTTT. As protein: CASSPQLASLGDTQYF.

Ten or more counts support this clonotype. This chain links TRBV12-3 or TRBV12-4 with TRBJ2-5; weak D call: TRBD1 (6 bases). The CDR3 is 12 residues long. The V gene lost 8 bases and the J gene lost 1 base, with 8 bases spanning the gap. CDR3 sequence (DNA): TGTGCCAGCTCGGACAGCCAAGAGACCCAGTACTTC. This encodes CASSDSQETQYF.

This clonotype was recorded a few times. The V gene is TRBV4-1, the J gene TRBJ2-3; TRBD1 matches at 7 bases. V was clipped by 1 base and J by 7 bases; unmatched bases: 14. Germline lookup yields CDR1 MGHRA and CDR2 YSYEKL. This CDR3 is built from 17 residues. In DNA form, the CDR3 reads TGCGCCAGCAGCCAAGGAAACCGACAGGGACGATCGAATACGCAGTATTTT. It is translated as CASSQGNRQGRSNTQYF.